What follows are 14 T cell receptor beta chains derived from one specimen sequenced in a study of T cell responses to AZD1222 COVID-19 vaccine. The method was immunoSEQ multiplex PCR; TCRdb's version includes in-frame clones alone and lacks a portion of them. The sample comprises roughly 58,000 clones, approximately 85% of which are singletons, and approximately 20% rests with the top ten. The sample consisted of peripheral blood, taken on day 0 of MenACWY control vaccination. Every receptor here comes from an adult in good health.

The rearrangement uses TRBV7-2 and TRBJ1-6; D is uncertain. Germline CDR1 SGHTA, CDR2 FQGNSA. V shed 3 bases and J shed 2 bases, with 17 bases lying between them. CDR3 size: 18 residues. CDR3 residues: CASSFQAPSPTYNSPLHF. The CDR3 coding sequence is TGTGCCAGCAGCTTTCAGGCACCATCGCCGACCTATAATTCACCCCTCCACTTT.

The V gene is TRBV6-2 or TRBV6-3, the J gene TRBJ2-2; TRBD1 agrees at 9 bases. Looked up from germline, CDR1 is MNHEY and CDR2 is SVGEGT. The V gene end was trimmed by 4 bases and the J gene end by 1 base; junction bases not matched to a gene: 4. The CDR3 consists of 16 residues. In DNA, the CDR3 is TGTGCCAGCAGTTCGGGACAGGGATGGAACACCGGGGAGCTGTTTTTT. It specifies CASSSGQGWNTGELFF.

This rearrangement joins TRBV28 to TRBJ2-1, with TRBD2 identical over 14 bases. The CDR3 spans 18 residues. V lost 0 bases to trimming and J lost 5 bases; unmatched junction nucleotides: 6. Germline V gene data show CDR1 as MDHEN and CDR2 as SYDVKM. CDR3 nucleotides: TGTGCCAGCAGTTTATGGGGTCCGACTAGCGGGGGGGACAATGAGCAGTTCTTC. Its protein product is CASSLWGPTSGGDNEQFF.

This chain uses TRBV5-1 with TRBJ1-4; possibly TRBD1 for D (6 bases). V gave up 5 bases and J gave up 6 bases, with 11 bases separating them. CDR1 and CDR2 (germline): SGHRS, YFSETQ. This CDR3 has 13 amino acids. CDR3 in amino acids: CASSVAGDEKLFF. DNA for the CDR3: TGCGCCAGCAGTGTGGCAGGGGATGAAAAACTGTTTTTT.

The chain uses TRBV19 and TRBJ2-1; TRBD2 matches at 10 bases. Germline values: CDR1 LNHDA, CDR2 SQIVND (reference sequence). Trimming removed 5 bases from V and 4 bases from J; junction bases left unmatched: 5. The CDR3 has 15 amino acids. CDR3 residues: CASSEVAGGYNEQFF. In nucleotides, the CDR3 is TGTGCCAGTAGTGAGGTAGCGGGAGGATACAATGAGCAGTTCTTC.

J is TRBJ1-2 and V is TRBV5-4, with a possible D match to TRBD1 (5 bases). The germline V and J ends were trimmed by 0 bases and 2 bases, with 14 bases remaining between them. This CDR3 region has 16 residues. CDR1 and CDR2 (germline): SGHNT, YYREEE (reference sequence). The CDR3 region is CASSLVGGVLNYGYTF. The CDR3 DNA sequence: TGTGCCAGCAGCTTGGTTGGGGGGGTTCTCAACTATGGCTACACCTTC.

This chain links TRBV6-2 or TRBV6-3 with TRBJ2-1, with a weak D call TRBD2 (6 bases). This CDR3 region has 17 residues. The V end lost 2 bases, the J end lost 4 bases, and 18 bases lay between the germline ends. Germline-derived CDR1 and CDR2 are MNHEY and SVGEGT. The CDR3 loop reads CASSYVSGSGGYNEQFF. As DNA, the CDR3 is TGTGCCAGCAGTTACGTGTCTGGGTCCGGGGGATACAATGAGCAGTTCTTC.

This clone has more than one count but fewer than ten. The V call is TRBV29-1, the J call TRBJ1-1; no clear D. V was shortened by 4 bases and J by 6 bases, with 6 bases between the two germline ends. The CDR3 consists of 10 residues. The germline V gene encodes CDR1 SQVTM and CDR2 ANQGSEA. Here the CDR3 reads CSVADAEAFF. CDR3 sequence (DNA): TGCAGCGTTGCAGACGCTGAAGCTTTCTTT. The complete variable domain, with remaining parts taken from reference TRBV29-1 and TRBJ1-1, reads SAVISQKPSRDICQRGTSLTIQCQVDSQVTMMFWYRQQPGQSLTLIATANQGSEATYESGFVIDKFPISRPNLTFSTLTVSNMSPEDSSIYLCSVADAEAFFGQGTRLTVV.

The J gene is TRBJ2-6, the V gene TRBV7-9; D gene unclear. CDR1 and CDR2 (germline): SEHNR, FQNEAQ (reference sequence). CDR3 size: 19 residues. Trimming shortened V by 3 bases and J by 0 bases, and 18 bases separated the two germline ends. CDR3 sequence: CASSFDGLHPGSGANVLTF. The DNA for the CDR3 is TGTGCCAGCAGCTTTGATGGGCTCCATCCGGGCTCTGGGGCCAACGTCCTGACTTTC.

This chain connects TRBV7-9 to TRBJ1-1, with TRBD1 identical over 8 bases. The CDR3 extends over 12 amino acids. Trimming cost V 3 bases and J 10 bases; bases outside gene matches: 4. Germline CDR1 reads SEHNR; CDR2 reads FQNEAQ (reference sequence). The CDR3 nucleotides are TGTGCCAGCAGCTTCTCAGGGGGCGTAGCTTTCTTT. Protein product: CASSFSGGVAFF.

The chain combines TRBV28 with TRBJ2-6, with D tentatively TRBD1 or TRBD2 (6 bases each). Germline CDR1 is MDHEN and CDR2 is SYDVKM. Trimming pared 2 bases from V and 2 bases from J, leaving 7 bases between. CDR3 length: 15 amino acids. The CDR3 bases are TGTGCCAGCAGTTTAAGGGGGGCTGGGGCCAACGTCCTGACTTTC. Translation: CASSLRGAGANVLTF.

The rearrangement links TRBV18 to TRBJ2-5, with 7 bases that match TRBD2. Per germline, CDR1 KGHSH and CDR2 LQKENI. The CDR3 consists of 15 residues. Unmatched junction bases numbered 3, after V lost 0 bases and J lost 2 bases. In nucleotides, the CDR3 is TGTGCCAGCTCACCACCAAGAGCGGGACAAGAGACCCAGTACTTC. Protein sequence: CASSPPRAGQETQYF.

This rearrangement joins TRBV5-1 to TRBJ1-2, with D perhaps TRBD1 (6 bases). The CDR3 sequence is 15 residues long. V dropped 0 bases and J dropped 4 bases, with 13 bases sitting between them. Looked up from germline, CDR1 is SGHRS and CDR2 is YFSETQ. The CDR3 reads CASSLDGGASYGYTF. CDR3 DNA sequence: TGCGCCAGCAGCTTGGATGGGGGCGCTTCCTATGGCTACACCTTC.

This clone was seen only a few times. J is TRBJ2-1 and V is TRBV6-4, with 8 positions matching TRBD2. This CDR3 has 14 residues. V lost 11 bases, J lost 7 bases, and 13 bases stayed unmatched. CDR1 is MRHNA, CDR2 SNTAGT, per germline. CDR3 loop: CAGSGSKLRNEQFF. The CDR3 coding sequence is TGTGCCGGGAGCGGGAGCAAGCTCCGAAATGAGCAGTTCTTC.